This T cell receptor (beta chain) was sequenced in a study of cytomegalovirus exposure and HLA in healthy donors. General observations from the study: Apparent HLA restriction characterized most CMV-associated TCR beta chains in a later analysis. It was only CMV serostatus that was available as immune exposure information. Later on, a genetic analysis was performed. It linked a missense variant in DCLRE1C with V- and J-gene trimming of TCR beta.

The V end lost 5 bases, the J end lost 5 bases, and 6 bases lay between the germline ends. CDR1 GTSNPN and CDR2 SVGIG come from the germline V gene (reference sequence). This CDR3 contains 10 residues. This clone has just a few counts. Its target is not known. The PCR had 60 Vbeta and 13 Jbeta primers. Original processing notes: A later analysis tallied approximately 87 million unique TCR beta chains, around 9.9 million of them shared. TCRdb keeps only in-frame clones here, not all; method: immunoSEQ multiplex PCR. V and J calls plus clone size are reproduced from that table; the DNA served to infer D and trimming. The sample holds 110,000 or so clones, more than 65% seen once.

Sequencing was done on a sample of PBMCs. The chain has TRBV30 and TRBJ2-5; tentative D call: TRBD2 (5 bases). This TCR derives from a woman younger than 35 in good health and CMV-seronegative. The CDR3 reads CAWSGETQYF. The DNA of the CDR3 is TGTGCCTGGTCGGGGGAGACCCAGTACTTC. The full variable domain, rest sourced from reference TRBV30 and TRBJ2-5, is SQTIHQWPATLVQPVGSPLSLECTVEGTSNPNLYWYRQAAGRGLQLLFYSVGIGQISSEVPQNLSASRPQDRQFILSSKKLLLSDSGFYLCAWSGETQYFGPGTRLLVL.